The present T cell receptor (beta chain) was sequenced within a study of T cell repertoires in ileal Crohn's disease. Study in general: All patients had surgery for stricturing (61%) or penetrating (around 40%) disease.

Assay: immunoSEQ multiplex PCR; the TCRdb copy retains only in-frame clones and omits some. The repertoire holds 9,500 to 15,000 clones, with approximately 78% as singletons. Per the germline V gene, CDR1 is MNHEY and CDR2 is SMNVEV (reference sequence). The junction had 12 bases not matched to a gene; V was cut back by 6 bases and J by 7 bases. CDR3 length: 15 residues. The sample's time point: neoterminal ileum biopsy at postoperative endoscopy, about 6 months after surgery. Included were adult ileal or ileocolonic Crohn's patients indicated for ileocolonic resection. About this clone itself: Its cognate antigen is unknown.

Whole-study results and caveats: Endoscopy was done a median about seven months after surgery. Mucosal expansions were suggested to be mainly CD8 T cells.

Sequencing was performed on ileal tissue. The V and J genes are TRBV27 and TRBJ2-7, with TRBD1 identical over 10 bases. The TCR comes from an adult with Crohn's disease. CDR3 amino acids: CASRSRGQGFREQYF. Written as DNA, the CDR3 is TGTGCCAGCAGGTCTCGGGGACAGGGGTTCCGGGAGCAGTACTTC.